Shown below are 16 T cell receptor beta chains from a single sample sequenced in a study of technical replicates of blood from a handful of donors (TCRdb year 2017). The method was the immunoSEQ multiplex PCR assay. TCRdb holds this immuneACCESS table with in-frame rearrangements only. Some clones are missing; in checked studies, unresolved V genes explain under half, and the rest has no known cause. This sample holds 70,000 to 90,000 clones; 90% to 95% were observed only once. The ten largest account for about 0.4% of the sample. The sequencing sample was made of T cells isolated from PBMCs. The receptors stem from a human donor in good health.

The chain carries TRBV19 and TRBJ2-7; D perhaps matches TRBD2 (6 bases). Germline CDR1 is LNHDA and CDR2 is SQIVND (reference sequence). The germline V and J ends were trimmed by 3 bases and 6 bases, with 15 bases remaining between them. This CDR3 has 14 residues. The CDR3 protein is CASSIVASAGEQYF. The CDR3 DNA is TGTGCCAGTAGTATCGTCGCTAGCGCTGGCGAGCAGTACTTC.

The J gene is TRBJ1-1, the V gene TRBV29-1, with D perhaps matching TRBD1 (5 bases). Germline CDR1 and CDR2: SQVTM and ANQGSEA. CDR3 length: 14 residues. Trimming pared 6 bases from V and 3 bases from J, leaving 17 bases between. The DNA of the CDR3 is TGCAGCGTCCTAAGGGTGCGGGGGGACACTGAAGCTTTCTTT. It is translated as CSVLRVRGDTEAFF.

The CDR3 DNA reads as TGTGCCAGCTGTTCAAGGACAGGGGACGAGCAGTACTTC. It is translated as CASCSRTGDEQYF. The V and J genes are TRBV28 and TRBJ2-7, with 9 bases aligning to TRBD1. The CDR3 has 13 residues. Germline CDR1 reads MDHEN; CDR2 reads SYDVKM. Germline trimming cut 8 bases from V and 5 bases from J; bases unmatched to any gene: 7.

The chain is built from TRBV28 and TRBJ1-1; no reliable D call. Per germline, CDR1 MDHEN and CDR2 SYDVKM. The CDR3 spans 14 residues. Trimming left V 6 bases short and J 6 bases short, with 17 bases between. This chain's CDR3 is CASRLPIGQAEAFF. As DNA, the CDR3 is TGTGCCAGCAGATTGCCCATCGGTCAGGCTGAAGCTTTCTTT. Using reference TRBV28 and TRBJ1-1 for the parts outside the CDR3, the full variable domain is DVKVTQSSRYLVKRTGEKVFLECVQDMDHENMFWYRQDPGLGLRLIYFSYDVKMKEKGDIPEGYSVSREKKERFSLILESASTNQTSMYLCASRLPIGQAEAFFGQGTRLTVV.

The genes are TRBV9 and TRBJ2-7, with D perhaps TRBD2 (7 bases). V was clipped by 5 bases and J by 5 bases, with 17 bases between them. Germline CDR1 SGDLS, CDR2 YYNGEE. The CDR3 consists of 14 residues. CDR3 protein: CASSRAGHLNEQYF. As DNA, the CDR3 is TGTGCCAGCAGTCGAGCGGGACATCTTAACGAGCAGTACTTC.

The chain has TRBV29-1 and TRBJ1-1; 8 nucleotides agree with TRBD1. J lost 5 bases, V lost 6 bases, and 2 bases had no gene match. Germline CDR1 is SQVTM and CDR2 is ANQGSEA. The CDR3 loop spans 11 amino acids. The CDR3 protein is CSVDRGTEAFF. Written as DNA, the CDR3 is TGCAGCGTCGACAGGGGAACTGAAGCTTTCTTT.

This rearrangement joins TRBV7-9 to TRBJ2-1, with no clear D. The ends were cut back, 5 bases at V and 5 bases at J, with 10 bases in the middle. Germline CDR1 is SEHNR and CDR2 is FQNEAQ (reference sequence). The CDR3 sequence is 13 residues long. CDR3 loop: CASSPYQDNEQFF. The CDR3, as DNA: TGTGCCAGCAGCCCCTACCAAGACAATGAGCAGTTCTTC. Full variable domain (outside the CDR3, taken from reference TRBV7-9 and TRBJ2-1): DTGVSQNPRHKITKRGQNVTFRCDPISEHNRLYWYRQTLGQGPEFLTYFQNEAQLEKSRLLSDRFSAERPKGSFSTLEIQRTEQGDSAMYLCASSPYQDNEQFFGPGTRLTVL.

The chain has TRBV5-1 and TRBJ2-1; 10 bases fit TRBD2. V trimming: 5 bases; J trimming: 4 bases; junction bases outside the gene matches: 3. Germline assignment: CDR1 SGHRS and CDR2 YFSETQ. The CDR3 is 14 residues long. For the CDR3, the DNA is TGCGCCAGCAGTTGGACTAGCGGATACAATGAGCAGTTCTTC. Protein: CASSWTSGYNEQFF.

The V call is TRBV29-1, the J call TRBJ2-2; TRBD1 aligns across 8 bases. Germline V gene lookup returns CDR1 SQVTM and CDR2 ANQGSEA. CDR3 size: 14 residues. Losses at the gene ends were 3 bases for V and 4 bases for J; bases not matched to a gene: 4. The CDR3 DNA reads TGCAGCGTTGAGTACAGGGGGATCACCGGGGAGCTGTTTTTT. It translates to CSVEYRGITGELFF.

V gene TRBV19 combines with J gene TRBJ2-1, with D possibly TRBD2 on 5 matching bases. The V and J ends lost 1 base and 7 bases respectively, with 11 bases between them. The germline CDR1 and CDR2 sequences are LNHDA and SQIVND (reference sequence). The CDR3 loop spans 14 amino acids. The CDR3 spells CASSIAVARNEQFF. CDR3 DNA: TGTGCCAGTAGTATAGCCGTAGCGAGAAATGAGCAGTTCTTC.

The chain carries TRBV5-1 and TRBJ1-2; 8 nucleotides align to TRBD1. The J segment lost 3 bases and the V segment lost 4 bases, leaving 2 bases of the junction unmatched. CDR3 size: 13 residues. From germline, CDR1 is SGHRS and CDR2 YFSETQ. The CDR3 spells CASSPTGDYGYTF. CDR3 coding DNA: TGCGCCAGCAGCCCGACAGGGGACTATGGCTACACCTTC.

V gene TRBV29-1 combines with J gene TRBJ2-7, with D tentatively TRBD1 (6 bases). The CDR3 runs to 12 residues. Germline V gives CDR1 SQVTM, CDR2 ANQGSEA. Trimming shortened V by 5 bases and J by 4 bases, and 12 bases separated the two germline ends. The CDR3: CSVSQGRYEQYF. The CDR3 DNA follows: TGCAGCGTTTCCCAGGGGCGGTACGAGCAGTACTTC.

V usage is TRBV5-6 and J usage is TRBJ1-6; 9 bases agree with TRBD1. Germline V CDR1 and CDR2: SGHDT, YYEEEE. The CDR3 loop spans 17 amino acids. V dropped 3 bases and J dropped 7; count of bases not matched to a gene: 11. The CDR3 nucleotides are TGTGCCAGCAGCTCGATTCGCGGACAGGGGACCAATTCACCCCTCCACTTT. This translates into CASSSIRGQGTNSPLHF.

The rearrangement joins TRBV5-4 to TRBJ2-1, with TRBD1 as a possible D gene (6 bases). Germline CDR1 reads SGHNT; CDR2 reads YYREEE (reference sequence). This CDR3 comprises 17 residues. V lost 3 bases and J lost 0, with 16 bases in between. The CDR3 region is CASSWDPTGSSYNEQFF. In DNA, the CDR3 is TGTGCCAGCAGCTGGGACCCTACAGGGAGCTCCTACAATGAGCAGTTCTTC.

The DNA for the CDR3 is TGTGCCAGTAGTGCTGACCGGGAGTTTTTCGATGAGCAGTTCTTC. Translation: CASSADREFFDEQFF. The J gene is TRBJ2-1, the V gene TRBV19; tentatively, D is TRBD2 (6 bases). The germline CDR1 and CDR2 sequences are LNHDA and SQIVND (reference sequence). The germline V and J ends were trimmed by 5 bases and 8 bases, with 19 bases remaining between them. The CDR3 length is 15 residues.

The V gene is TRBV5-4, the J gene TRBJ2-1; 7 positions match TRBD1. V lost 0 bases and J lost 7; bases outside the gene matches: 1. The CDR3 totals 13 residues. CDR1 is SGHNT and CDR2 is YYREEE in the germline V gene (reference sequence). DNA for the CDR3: TGTGCCAGCAGCTTGGACAGGGGTAATGAGCAGTTCTTC. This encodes CASSLDRGNEQFF.